This TCR beta chain was observed in a study of memory CD4+ T cells and cytomegalovirus serostatus. A word on this clone: What it binds is not known.

The CDR3 spans 18 residues. V was shortened by 2 bases and J by 1 base, with 18 bases between the two germline ends. CDR1 SGHTA and CDR2 FQGNSA come from the germline V gene. Single viable CD3+CD4+CD8-CD45RO+ cells were sorted as the memory CD4+ T cells. Only in-frame clones appear in the TCRdb table, and some are missing; sequencing was by immunoSEQ multiplex PCR. The data contain under 40,000 clones, 79% of them singletons. Study observations and caveats: CD4+ memory repertoires contained about two fifths of the 164 reported CMV TCRbeta sequences. Suggested: most of the CMV-linked TCR signature lies in CD4+ memory cells.

The sequenced sample was memory CD4+ T cells from blood. The receptor's source is an adult in good health and CMV-seropositive. This chain joins TRBV7-2 and TRBJ1-3, with D perhaps matching TRBD1 (6 bases). Written as DNA, the CDR3 is TGTGCCAGCAGCTTACGGACAGAGCTCCCGTTTTCTGGAAACACCATATATTTT. Encoded protein: CASSLRTELPFSGNTIYF.